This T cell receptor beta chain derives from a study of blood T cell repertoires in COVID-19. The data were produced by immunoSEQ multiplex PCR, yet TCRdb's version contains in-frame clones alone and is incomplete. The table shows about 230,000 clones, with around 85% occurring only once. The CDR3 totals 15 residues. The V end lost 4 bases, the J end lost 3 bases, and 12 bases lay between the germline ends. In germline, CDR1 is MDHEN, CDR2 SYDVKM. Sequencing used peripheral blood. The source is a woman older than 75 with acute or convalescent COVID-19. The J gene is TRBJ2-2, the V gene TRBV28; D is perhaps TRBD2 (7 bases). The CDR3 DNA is TGTGCCAGCAGTTCCGGGGGGCCCGACACCGGGGAGCTGTTTTTT. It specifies CASSSGGPDTGELFF.